This T cell receptor (beta chain) appears in the sequencing data of a study of shared clonotypes between healthy human individuals. Turning to this clone: Its cognate antigen is unknown.

The study's findings and limits: The generation probabilities recorded for non-shared clonotypes fell below those of clonotypes shared by all four donors.

Naive CD8 cells comprised CD45RO-negative, CCR7-positively selected cells, excluding terminally differentiated effector memory CD45RA+ cells. V lost 6 bases, J lost 8 bases, and 22 bases lay in between. Germline V lookup: CDR1 MNHEY, CDR2 SMNVEV (reference sequence). CDR3 size: 15 residues. The assay was carried out at the deep level. Some clones are missing from TCRdb's copy, which holds only in-frame ones; the method was immunoSEQ multiplex PCR. The sample has around 550,000 clones; approximately 95% are singletons. This clonotype was obtained from a woman aged 30 to 39 in good health. Sequencing was carried out using naive CD8+ T cells sorted from blood. The chain couples TRBV27 to TRBJ1-2; D gene ambiguous. The CDR3 sequence: CASSLGPGWVQGYTF. The CDR3 DNA reads as TGTGCCAGCAGCCTCGGGCCTGGGTGGGTGCAAGGCTACACCTTC.